Sequencing of this T cell receptor (beta chain) was carried out in a study of early T cells in non-severe SARS-CoV-2 infection. Study-wide findings and caveats: The VDJdb matching leaned toward anti-spike CD8 responses and overlooked private and CD4 specificities.

This clonotype was recorded a few times. Its antigen is unknown. TCRdb analysed the 5' RACE reads with MiXCR anew, one entry per CDR3 protein. This sample carries 55,000 to 75,000 distinct CDR3 sequences, more than 7% of them seen once, and the ten largest clones take approximately 3.1%. The CDR3 length is 16 residues. Looked up from germline, CDR1 is MDHEN and CDR2 is SYDVKM. J lost 4 bases, V lost 7 bases, and 7 bases had no gene match. V and J are TRBV28 and TRBJ2-1; 13 positions agree with TRBD2. The receptor was isolated from an adult who was a healthcare worker with PCR-confirmed SARS-CoV-2 infection or an uninfected control (not recorded which). Sequencing was performed on whole blood. The CDR3 DNA sequence: TGTGCCAGCACACCGACTAGCGGGAGGCAGTACAATGAGCAGTTCTTC. Protein product: CASTPTSGRQYNEQFF.